Listed below are T cell receptor beta chains from one sample, sequenced in a study of shared clonotypes between healthy human individuals. The repertoire was sequenced with immunoSEQ multiplex PCR; TCRdb's copy has only in-frame clones and lacks some. The table has 2.5 million or so clones, roughly 92% seen once; the top ten hold around 0.14%. The material sequenced was naive CD4+ T cells sorted from blood. The receptors here all came from a man younger than 35 in good health. The CDR3 runs from the conserved cysteine through the conserved F or W. Fields, in order: V gene, D gene, J gene, CDR3 protein. D genes are given only for firm matches.

V: TRBV27; D: TRBD1; J: TRBJ1-5; CDR3: CASSWTGQYQPQHF
V: TRBV7-9; D: NA; J: TRBJ1-2; CDR3: CASSLVEGPGYTF
V: TRBV10-2; D: TRBD2; J: TRBJ2-1; CDR3: CASSDLTSGGASEQFF
V: TRBV10-1; D: NA; J: TRBJ2-7; CDR3: CASSELESVQYF
V: TRBV5-1; D: NA; J: TRBJ1-1; CDR3: CASSYTQGGGTEAFF
V: TRBV6-1; D: NA; J: TRBJ1-2; CDR3: CASSPSPGRGDGYTF
V: TRBV5-6; D: NA; J: TRBJ1-1; CDR3: CASSLPTLQGRSTEAFF
V: TRBV19; D: TRBD1; J: TRBJ1-2; CDR3: CASSPHGTANYGYTF
V: TRBV28; D: TRBD1; J: TRBJ1-3; CDR3: CASRTGQVGNTIYF
V: TRBV7-9; D: NA; J: TRBJ1-1; CDR3: CASSLVGWNTEAFF